These T cell receptor beta chains were read from a single sample in a study of graft-versus-host responses after intestinal transplantation. Which antigens these TCRs recognize remains unknown. Measured with immunoSEQ multiplex PCR; TCRdb has only the in-frame clones, and not every one. Seen here are tens of thousands of clones, 94% observed once, and the top ten hold 0.15% to 0.2%. The sequencing used unstimulated CD4+ T cells sorted from spleen or lymph node cells, collected before transplant. Receptors originate from a human donor who was the organ donor for an intestinal transplant. CDR3s include the opening cysteine and the closing phenylalanine or tryptophan. A D gene is named only where the DNA matches it firmly. Size values are once, few and many counts, or a class for expanded clones, and some rows have none.

j_gene	abundance	v_gene	d_gene	CDR3nt	CDR3aa
TRBJ2-2	.	TRBV7-6	.	TGTGCCAGCAGCTTAACGTCCGGGGAGCTGTTTTTT	CASSLTSGELFF
TRBJ1-1	.	TRBV5-1	TRBD1	TGCGCCAGCAGCGGACGGACAGGGGGCAAAGAAGCTTTCTTT	CASSGRTGGKEAFF
TRBJ1-6	.	TRBV27	.	TGTGCCAGCAGTTTATTAGGGGCAGGGGCACCCCTCCACTTT	CASSLLGAGAPLHF
TRBJ2-1	.	TRBV7-3	.	TGTGCCAGCAGCGTCCGGGGCTACAATGAGCAGTTCTTC	CASSVRGYNEQFF
TRBJ2-2	.	TRBV4-2	.	TGTGCCAGCAGCCAAGAGGTGGGGGGAAACACCGGGGAGCTGTTTTTT	CASSQEVGGNTGELFF
TRBJ1-5	.	TRBV5-4	.	TGTGCCAGCAGCCGGGACGGGGATCAGCCCCAGCATTTT	CASSRDGDQPQHF
TRBJ2-1	.	TRBV11-2	.	TGTGCCAGCAGCTTAGCCGTCGCGCTGGGGGGTGAGCAGTTCTTC	CASSLAVALGGEQFF
TRBJ2-3	.	TRBV4-2	TRBD2	TGTGCCAGCAGCCAGGGGACTAGCGGGGGAGGAGTAGATACGCAGTATTTT	CASSQGTSGGGVDTQYF
TRBJ1-1	.	TRBV7-3	TRBD1	TGTGCCAGCAGCGGTACAGGGGAAACTGAAGCTTTCTTT	CASSGTGETEAFF
TRBJ2-1	once	TRBV27	TRBD2	TGTGCCAGCAGTTCCAGCGGGGTGTACAATGAGCAGTTCTTC	CASSSSGVYNEQFF
TRBJ2-6	.	TRBV18	.	TGTGCCAGCTCACCACGGGTCGCTGGGGCCAACGTCCTGACTTTC	CASSPRVAGANVLTF
TRBJ1-1	.	TRBV15	.	TGTGCCACCAGCAGAGATCGGGGAGAAGCTTTCTTT	CATSRDRGEAFF
TRBJ1-6	few	TRBV6-5	TRBD1	TGTGCCAGCATCTCGGACAGGGCCGTAAATTCACCCCTCCACTTT	CASISDRAVNSPLHF
TRBJ2-7	.	TRBV5-6	TRBD1	TGTGCCAGCAGCTTCCGGGACAGGGACTACGAGCAGTACTTC	CASSFRDRDYEQYF
TRBJ1-2	.	TRBV10-3	.	TGTGCCATCACCAGGGCGCTTGGCTATGGCTACACCTTC	CAITRALGYGYTF
TRBJ1-1	.	TRBV6-1	.	TGTGCCAGCAGGGGGAGGGGCGTGCAGGAGGCTTTCTTT	CASRGRGVQEAFF
TRBJ1-2	.	TRBV30	.	TGTGCCTGGATGGTCCAGGTTCGGGACTATGGCTACACCTTC	CAWMVQVRDYGYTF
TRBJ2-1	.	TRBV7-3	TRBD2	TGTGCCAGCAGCCGGACTAGCGGGGGAGGCTCCTACAATGAGCAGTTCTTC	CASSRTSGGGSYNEQFF
TRBJ2-7	.	TRBV28	.	TGTGCCAGCGCTCCCTTAGACAGCTGGGAGCAGTACTTC	CASAPLDSWEQYF